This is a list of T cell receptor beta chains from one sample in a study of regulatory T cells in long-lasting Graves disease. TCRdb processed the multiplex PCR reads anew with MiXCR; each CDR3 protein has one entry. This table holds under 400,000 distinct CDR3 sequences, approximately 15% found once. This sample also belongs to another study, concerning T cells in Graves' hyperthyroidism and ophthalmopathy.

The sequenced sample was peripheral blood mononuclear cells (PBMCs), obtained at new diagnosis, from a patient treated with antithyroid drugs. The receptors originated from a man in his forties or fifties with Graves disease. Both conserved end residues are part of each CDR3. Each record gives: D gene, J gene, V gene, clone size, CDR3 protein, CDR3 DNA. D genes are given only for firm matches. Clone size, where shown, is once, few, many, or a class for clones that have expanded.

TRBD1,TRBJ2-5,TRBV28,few,CASSLFTGAMGKTQYF,TGTGCCAGCAGTTTATTTACAGGGGCGATGGGGAAGACCCAGTACTTC
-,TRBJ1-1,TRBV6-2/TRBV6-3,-,CASRLIQGVNTEAFF,TGTGCCAGCAGGCTCATTCAGGGAGTAAACACTGAAGCTTTCTTT
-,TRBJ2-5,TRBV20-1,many,CSAENRATGSAQYF,TGCAGTGCAGAAAACAGGGCTACGGGGAGTGCCCAGTACTTC
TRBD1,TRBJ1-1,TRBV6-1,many,CASSLQGLHTEAFF,TGTGCCAGCAGCTTACAGGGGCTGCACACTGAAGCTTTCTTT
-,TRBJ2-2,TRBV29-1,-,CSGIRDSGELFF,TGCAGCGGGATCAGGGATTCCGGGGAGCTGTTTTTT
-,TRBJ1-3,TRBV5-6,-,CASSYDLPFSGNTIYF,TGTGCCAGCAGCTACGATCTTCCATTCTCTGGAAACACCATATATTTT
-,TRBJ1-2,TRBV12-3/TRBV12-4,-,CASSSWTKVSRNYGYTF,TGTGCCAGCAGTTCATGGACGAAGGTGTCGAGGAACTATGGCTACACCTTC
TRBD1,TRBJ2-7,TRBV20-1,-,CSYDRGILSYEQYF,TGCAGTTATGACAGGGGGATCCTTTCCTACGAGCAGTACTTC
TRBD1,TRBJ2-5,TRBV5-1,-,CASSTPQGAQETQYF,TGCGCCAGCAGCACCCCACAGGGGGCTCAGGAGACCCAGTACTTC
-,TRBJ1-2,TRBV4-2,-,CASSQGALNYGYTF,TGTGCCAGCAGCCAAGGGGCCCTCAACTATGGCTACACCTTC
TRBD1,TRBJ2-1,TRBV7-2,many,CASSWDRARNEQFF,TGTGCCAGCAGCTGGGACAGGGCGAGGAATGAGCAGTTCTTC
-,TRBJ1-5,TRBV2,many,CASSGQLNQPQHF,TGTGCCAGCAGTGGGCAGCTAAATCAGCCCCAGCATTTT
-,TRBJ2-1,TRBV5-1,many,CASSLGQGGSYNEQFF,TGCGCCAGCAGCTTAGGCCAAGGGGGGTCCTACAATGAGCAGTTCTTC
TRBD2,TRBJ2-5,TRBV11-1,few,CASSLLAEETQHF,TGTGCCAGCAGCTTACTAGCGGAAGAGACCCAGCACTTC
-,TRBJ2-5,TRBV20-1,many,CSATTGKETQYF,TGCAGTGCTACTACAGGAAAAGAGACCCAGTACTTC
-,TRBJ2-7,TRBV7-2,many,CASSPRDGYEQYF,TGTGCCAGCAGCCCGAGGGACGGCTACGAGCAGTACTTC
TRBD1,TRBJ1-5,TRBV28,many,CASSFWGQGGNQPQHF,TGTGCCAGCAGTTTCTGGGGACAGGGGGGAAATCAGCCCCAGCATTTT
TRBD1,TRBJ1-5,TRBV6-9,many,CASSYGDRSNQPQHF,TGTGCCAGCAGTTACGGGGACAGGAGCAATCAGCCCCAGCATTTT
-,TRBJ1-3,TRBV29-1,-,CSVEVLGRRNTIYF,TGCAGCGTTGAAGTTCTAGGGAGGCGAAACACCATATATTTT
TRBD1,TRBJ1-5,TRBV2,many,CASRIQGAGQPQHF,TGTGCCAGCCGGATACAGGGGGCGGGCCAGCCCCAGCATTTT
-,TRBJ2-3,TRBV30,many,CAWSGGVTDTQYF,TGTGCCTGGAGTGGCGGAGTTACAGATACGCAGTATTTT
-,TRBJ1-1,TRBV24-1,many,CATSGNRAGNTEAFF,TGTGCCACCAGTGGTAACAGGGCGGGGAACACTGAAGCTTTCTTT
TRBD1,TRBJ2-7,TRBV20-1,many,CSASASGTAYEQYF,TGCAGTGCTAGTGCTTCCGGGACAGCCTACGAGCAGTACTTC
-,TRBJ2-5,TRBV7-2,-,CASSLVWETQYF,TGTGCCAGCAGCTTGGTATGGGAGACCCAGTACTTC
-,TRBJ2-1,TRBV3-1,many,CASSQDLREQFF,TGTGCCAGCAGCCAAGATCTCCGTGAGCAGTTCTTC
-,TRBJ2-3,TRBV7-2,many,CASSPRIPLTDTQYF,TGTGCCAGCAGTCCTAGGATCCCGCTCACAGATACGCAGTATTTT
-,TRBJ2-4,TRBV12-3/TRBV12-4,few,CASSAPTDQYF,TGTGCCAGCAGTGCCCCGACAGACCAGTACTTC
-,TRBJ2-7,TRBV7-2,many,CASSLRPYVYEQYF,TGTGCCAGCAGCCTTAGACCGTACGTTTACGAGCAGTACTTC